This TCR beta chain came from a study of primary melanoma T cells and metastatic recurrence. The wider study: Tumors were T2–T4 primary melanomas thicker than 1 mm. Study results and caveats: T-cell fraction over 20% seemed protective regardless of ulceration or nodes. Suggested, not shown: primary melanomas can contain effective antitumor T cells.

Deletions cut 5 bases from V and 2 bases from J, with 12 bases between. Germline assignment: CDR1 LNHNV and CDR2 YYDKDF (reference sequence). The CDR3 runs to 14 residues. The sample holds a few counts of this clone. Its specificity is not known. The protocol was immunoSEQ multiplex PCR, while the TCRdb copy is restricted to in-frame clones and leaves out a portion. The data contain about 300 clones, more than 60% of them singletons. The rearrangement joins TRBV15 to TRBJ1-2; D perhaps matches TRBD1 (6 bases). Sequences were obtained from melanoma tumor tissue. The clonotype comes from a human donor with melanoma. The CDR3 reads CATSPRTANYGYTF. CDR3 coding DNA: TGTGCCACCAGCCCAAGGACAGCGAACTATGGCTACACCTTC.